This T cell receptor (beta chain) derives from a study of shared clonotypes between healthy human individuals. The assay was immunoSEQ multiplex PCR, and TCRdb's table has in-frame clones only and misses some. Found here are about 120,000 clones, around two thirds of them singletons; the top ten hold approximately 25%. In germline, CDR1 is MGHRA, CDR2 YSYEKL. J lost 7 bases, V lost 0 bases, and 13 bases had no gene match. CDR3 length: 18 residues. This clone was counted only a few times. The source of this sequence is a woman in her twenties or thirties in good health. The chain recombines TRBV4-1 with TRBJ2-2; TRBD2 matches at 8 bases. The sequenced sample was memory CD8+ T cells sorted from blood. Subset defined: CD45RO+ cells pooled with CCR7-negative TemRA cells. For the CDR3, the DNA is TGCGCCAGCAGCCAAGATGGAGCGGGAGCCACGTTTATCGGGGAGCTGTTTTTT. Residues: CASSQDGAGATFIGELFF.